The 16 T cell receptor beta chains listed next were all sequenced from one sample in a study of fetal regulatory T cell absence and autoimmunity. The repertoire was sequenced with immunoSEQ multiplex PCR; TCRdb's copy has only in-frame clones and lacks some. The sample comprises 45,000 to 50,000 clones, roughly 80% of which are singletons, and over 0.4% rests with the top ten. Sequences were obtained from cord blood. These receptors were collected from a newborn boy with IPEX syndrome.

The chain is built from TRBV30 and TRBJ1-4, with D unclear. V gave up 0 bases and J gave up 8 bases, with 16 bases separating them. From germline, CDR1 is GTSNPN and CDR2 SVGIG (reference sequence). CDR3 length: 15 amino acids. For the CDR3, the DNA is TGTGCCTGGAGTGTAGAGCGCGGTAGAAGAGAAAAACTGTTTTTT. Protein sequence: CAWSVERGRREKLFF.

The genes are TRBV6-1 and TRBJ2-7; D perhaps matches TRBD2 (6 bases). The CDR3 spans 14 residues. V lost 3 bases, J lost 3 bases, and 12 bases lay in between. Germline CDR1 and CDR2: MNHNS and SASEGT. The CDR3 is CASSDGGAHYEQYF. The CDR3 bases are TGTGCCAGCAGTGACGGCGGGGCCCACTACGAGCAGTACTTC.

V and J are TRBV6-5 and TRBJ1-4; 10 bases line up with TRBD1. The CDR3 consists of 15 residues. CDR1 is MNHEY and CDR2 is SVGAGI in the germline V gene. The ends lost 6 bases at V and 7 bases at J; junction bases unmatched: 8. CDR3 nucleotide sequence: TGTGCCAGCAGAAAACTAGGGACAGGGGTTGAAAAACTGTTTTTT. This encodes CASRKLGTGVEKLFF.

The rearrangement uses TRBV15 and TRBJ2-1; no reliable D call. CDR1 is LNHNV, CDR2 YYDKDF, per germline (reference sequence). V lost 2 bases and J 7 bases, leaving 9 bases between the germline ends. The CDR3 spans 13 residues. The CDR3: CATSRIASNEQFF. DNA for the CDR3: TGTGCCACCAGCAGAATAGCATCAAATGAGCAGTTCTTC.

The count of this clone is one. The chain carries TRBV4-1 and TRBJ2-5; D might be TRBD2 (5 bases). Trimming removed 1 base at V and 4 bases at J, with 10 bases between. The CDR3 has 14 amino acids. Germline CDR1 reads MGHRA; CDR2 reads YSYEKL. For the CDR3, the DNA is TGCGCCAGCAGCCAAGGGCCTAGCCGAGAGACCCAGTACTTC. It translates to CASSQGPSRETQYF.

V is TRBV7-9 and J is TRBJ2-3; 8 nucleotides agree with TRBD2. The CDR3 runs to 15 residues. V lost 0 bases to trimming and J lost 2 bases; unmatched junction nucleotides: 1. CDR1 and CDR2 (germline): SEHNR, FQNEAQ (reference sequence). DNA of the CDR3: TGTGCCAGCAGCTTAGCACTAGCGGTCACAGATACGCAGTATTTT. Encoded protein: CASSLALAVTDTQYF.

In regard to this clone: Sequence at one end of the junction differs from germline and may be a read error. The chain couples TRBV4-1 to TRBJ2-2; TRBD2 aligns across 10 bases. Germline V CDR1 and CDR2: MGHRA, YSYEKL. This CDR3 has 19 amino acids. The CDR3 sequence is CASTQLELAGALGTGELFF. As DNA, the CDR3 is TGCGCCAGCACCCAACTCGAGCTAGCGGGGGCCCTGGGGACCGGGGAGCTGTTTTTT.

This chain links TRBV6-1 with TRBJ1-5, with TRBD1 matching 7 bases. CDR1 is MNHNS and CDR2 is SASEGT in the germline V gene. The CDR3 length is 14 residues. J was trimmed by 0 bases and V by 6 bases; bases with no gene match: 2. CDR3 bases: TGTGCCAGCAGAGGGACAGCTAGCAATCAGCCCCAGCATTTT. Translating it yields CASRGTASNQPQHF.

Only a few counts were recorded for this clone. The gene calls are TRBV11-2 and TRBJ1-1; D is uncertain. CDR1 is SGHAT, CDR2 FQNNGV, per germline. Trimming took 5 bases from V and 3 from J, leaving 7 bases between them. The CDR3 spans 12 residues. The CDR3 region is CASSGTYTEAFF. In nucleotides, the CDR3 is TGTGCCAGCAGCGGTACCTACACTGAAGCTTTCTTT. Filled out from reference TRBV11-2 and TRBJ1-1, the complete variable domain reads EAGVAQSPRYKIIEKRQSVAFWCNPISGHATLYWYQQILGQGPKLLIQFQNNGVVDDSQLPKDRFSAERLKGVDSTLKIQPAKLEDSAVYLCASSGTYTEAFFGQGTRLTVV.

The chain combines TRBV18 with TRBJ2-1; 7 nucleotides line up with TRBD2. CDR1 and CDR2 from the germline V gene are KGHSH and LQKENI. Losses at the gene ends were 3 bases for V and 5 bases for J; bases not matched to a gene: 7. The CDR3 is 15 residues long. CDR3 loop: CASSPPSGVHNEQFF. CDR3 DNA: TGTGCCAGCTCACCGCCTAGCGGAGTTCACAATGAGCAGTTCTTC.

CDR3 DNA sequence: TGCAGCGTTGATAGGGTCCCTGGCTACACCTTC. It is translated as CSVDRVPGYTF. The rearrangement uses TRBV29-1 and TRBJ1-2; no firm D call. Germline V gene data show CDR1 as SQVTM and CDR2 as ANQGSEA. The CDR3 is made up of 11 amino acids. V shed 3 bases and J shed 7 bases, with 9 bases lying between them.

This clone was observed a single time. CDR3 DNA: TGCGCCAGCATGCACTATGGCTACACCTTC. Amino acids: CASMHYGYTF. This chain joins TRBV5-1 and TRBJ1-2; D unresolved. Germline V gene data show CDR1 as SGHRS and CDR2 as YFSETQ. V lost 6 bases, J lost 3 bases, and 3 bases lay in between. This CDR3 is 10 amino acids long.

This clone was seen only once. The chain links TRBV30 to TRBJ1-1; D perhaps matches TRBD1 (6 bases). CDR1 is GTSNPN, CDR2 SVGIG, per germline (reference sequence). The V end lost 3 bases, the J end lost 1 base, and 12 bases lay between the germline ends. This CDR3 contains 14 residues. The CDR3 DNA reads as TGTGCCTGGAGAGCAGGGGATCGGAACACTGAAGCTTTCTTT. It codes for CAWRAGDRNTEAFF.

The gene calls are TRBV27 and TRBJ2-1; the match to TRBD1 covers 7 bases. The CDR3 is made up of 14 amino acids. J lost 5 bases, V lost 2 bases, and 3 bases had no gene match. CDR1 is MNHEY and CDR2 is SMNVEV in the germline V gene (reference sequence). The CDR3 protein is CASSLVRGHNEQFF. The CDR3 DNA reads TGTGCCAGCAGTTTAGTTAGGGGGCACAATGAGCAGTTCTTC.

The J gene is TRBJ2-2, the V gene TRBV7-6; 7 bases map to TRBD2. Germline V gene sequence: CDR1 SGHVS, CDR2 FNYEAQ. The CDR3 covers 17 residues. With 4 bases clipped from V and 0 bases from J, the junction kept 8 bases outside the gene matches. Written as DNA, the CDR3 is TGTGCCAGCAGCTCCACTCGGCTAGCGGCGAACACCGGGGAGCTGTTTTTT. Translated, it gives CASSSTRLAANTGELFF. The entire variable domain, with the rest obtained from reference TRBV7-6 and TRBJ2-2, is as follows: GAGVSQSPRYKVTKRGQDVALRCDPISGHVSLYWYRQALGQGPEFLTYFNYEAQQDKSGLPNDRFSAERPEGSISTLTIQRTEQRDSAMYRCASSSTRLAANTGELFFGEGSRLTVL.

This chain connects TRBV5-1 to TRBJ2-1, with 9 nucleotides matching TRBD1. With 4 bases clipped from V and 7 bases from J, the junction kept 9 bases outside the gene matches. Germline loops: CDR1 SGHRS, CDR2 YFSETQ. The CDR3 spans 15 residues. The CDR3: CASSPRTGVGNEQFF. The CDR3 nucleotides are TGCGCCAGCAGCCCGCGGACAGGGGTAGGTAATGAGCAGTTCTTC.